Listed below are T cell receptor beta chains from one sample, sequenced in a study of siplizumab effects on memory and regulatory T cells. The data were produced by immunoSEQ multiplex PCR, yet TCRdb's version contains in-frame clones alone and is incomplete. The sample holds about 64,000 clones; just over 95% are singletons and the top ten take about 0.095%. Sequenced sample: naive CD8+ T cells sorted from blood. These receptors were collected from a human donor in good health. The CDR3 runs from the conserved cysteine through the conserved F or W. A D gene is named only where the DNA matches it firmly. Clone size is shown for a subset of rows, as once, few, many or a class of expanded clone.

d_call	v_call	j_call	clone_size	cdr3_aa	cdr3_nt
-	TRBV19	TRBJ1-5	-	CASSINYQPQHF	TGTGCCAGTAGTATAAATTATCAGCCCCAGCATTTT
TRBD1	TRBV9	TRBJ1-1	-	CASSSARQGEAFF	TGTGCCAGCAGCTCTGCAAGACAGGGTGAAGCTTTCTTT
-	TRBV11-2	TRBJ2-5	-	CASSKWTEQETQYF	TGTGCCAGCAGCAAGTGGACCGAGCAAGAGACCCAGTACTTC
TRBD1	TRBV13	TRBJ2-7	-	CASSLGDRGTYEQYF	TGTGCCAGCAGCCTTGGGGACAGGGGAACCTACGAGCAGTACTTC
-	TRBV2	TRBJ1-6	-	CASSVSHTPSSYNSPLHF	TGTGCCAGCAGTGTGTCTCACACCCCGAGCTCCTATAATTCACCCCTCCACTTT
-	TRBV4-3	TRBJ1-2	-	CASSQGVPDDPYGYTF	TGCGCCAGCAGCCAAGGGGTTCCGGATGACCCCTATGGCTACACCTTC
-	TRBV14	TRBJ2-7	-	CASSHPHSFGEQYF	TGTGCCAGCAGCCATCCCCATTCTTTTGGCGAGCAGTACTTC
-	TRBV2	TRBJ1-1	-	CASSPGTEAFF	TGTGCCAGCAGTCCGGGCACTGAAGCTTTCTTT
TRBD1	TRBV19	TRBJ2-1	-	CASRWTGGNEQFF	TGTGCCAGTAGATGGACAGGGGGCAATGAGCAGTTCTTC
-	TRBV5-5	TRBJ1-1	-	CASFKDTEAFF	TGTGCCAGCTTCAAAGACACTGAAGCTTTCTTT
-	TRBV27	TRBJ1-5	-	CASSLWGGEYSNQPQHF	TGTGCCAGCAGCCTCTGGGGGGGGGAATATAGCAATCAGCCCCAGCATTTT
-	TRBV12-5	TRBJ1-1	-	CASGPSGPEAFF	TGTGCTAGTGGTCCATCAGGGCCTGAAGCTTTCTTT
TRBD1	TRBV7-9	TRBJ1-2	-	CAAGTGGAGGYTF	TGTGCCGCCGGGACAGGGGGCGCAGGTGGCTACACCTTC
-	TRBV4-2	TRBJ1-3	-	CASSPEGNTIYF	TGTGCCAGCAGCCCGGAAGGAAACACCATATATTTT
-	TRBV2	TRBJ1-1	-	CASSERGGWEAFF	TGTGCCAGCAGTGAACGGGGGGGTTGGGAGGCTTTCTTT
TRBD2	TRBV10-3	TRBJ2-3	-	CAVGLAEVIGLDTQYF	TGTGCCGTGGGACTAGCGGAGGTCATCGGATTAGATACGCAGTATTTT
TRBD1	TRBV4-2	TRBJ2-1	-	CASSQPGQGGSDNEQFF	TGTGCCAGCAGCCAACCGGGACAGGGGGGGTCTGACAATGAGCAGTTCTTC
TRBD1	TRBV5-4	TRBJ2-3	once	CASSFWAGTGVDTQYF	TGTGCCAGCAGCTTCTGGGCCGGGACAGGGGTAGATACGCAGTATTTT
-	TRBV19	TRBJ2-3	-	CASSKDPVGAENTDTQYF	TGTGCCAGTAGTAAAGACCCCGTGGGTGCGGAGAATACAGATACGCAGTATTTT
-	TRBV27	TRBJ1-2	-	CASSSGSDGYTF	TGTGCCAGCAGTTCAGGGTCAGATGGCTACACCTTC
-	TRBV7-6	TRBJ2-7	-	CASGSPGQSVSWYF	TGTGCCAGCGGCTCTCCGGGACAATCGGTTTCGTGGTACTTC
-	TRBV5-1	TRBJ1-6	-	CASSLDWGSPLHF	TGCGCCAGCAGCTTGGATTGGGGCTCACCCCTCCACTTT
TRBD2	TRBV5-6	TRBJ2-5	-	CASSGTGLAGGQETQYF	TGTGCCAGCAGCGGGACGGGACTAGCGGGGGGGCAAGAGACCCAGTACTTC
-	TRBV11-3	TRBJ1-6	-	CASSLGGVTPLHF	TGTGCCAGCAGCTTAGGGGGGGTCACACCCCTCCACTTT
TRBD2	TRBV9	TRBJ2-7	-	CASSGEGYSEQYF	TGTGCCAGCAGCGGGGAGGGGTATAGCGAGCAGTACTTC
TRBD2	TRBV5-4	TRBJ2-7	-	CASRLIRGDPYEQYF	TGTGCCAGCAGGCTTATCCGGGGGGACCCCTACGAGCAGTACTTC
TRBD1	TRBV7-9	TRBJ2-1	-	CASSSGQGDNEQFF	TGTGCCAGCAGCTCAGGACAGGGTGACAATGAGCAGTTCTTC
-	TRBV5-1	TRBJ2-3	-	CASSLADAGTDTQYF	TGCGCCAGCAGCTTGGCCGATGCAGGGACAGATACGCAGTATTTT
-	TRBV11-1	TRBJ2-7	once	CASRSSYEQYF	TGTGCCAGCCGGAGTTCCTACGAGCAGTACTTC
-	TRBV7-2	TRBJ2-1	once	CASSPLTGGEQFF	TGTGCCAGCAGCCCGCTGACAGGAGGTGAGCAGTTCTTC
-	TRBV9	TRBJ2-1	-	CASSQIQSSYNEQFF	TGTGCCAGCAGCCAGATTCAGAGCTCCTACAATGAGCAGTTCTTC
-	TRBV7-2	TRBJ1-2	-	CASSLGPRDFYGYTF	TGTGCCAGCAGCCTGGGACCGCGCGACTTTTATGGCTACACCTTC
-	TRBV27	TRBJ2-5	-	CASSSWPGETQYF	TGTGCCAGCAGTTCATGGCCCGGAGAGACCCAGTACTTC
-	TRBV7-9	TRBJ1-5	-	CASSLVGLDQPQHF	TGTGCCAGCAGCTTAGTGGGATTGGATCAGCCCCAGCATTTT
-	TRBV4-3	TRBJ2-7	-	CASSQTAQQGVVHEQYF	TGCGCCAGCAGCCAGACTGCGCAACAGGGTGTCGTCCACGAGCAGTACTTC
-	TRBV9	TRBJ2-3	-	CASSVARRGPSTDTQYF	TGTGCCAGCAGCGTAGCTAGGCGGGGGCCTAGCACAGATACGCAGTATTTT
-	TRBV6-1	TRBJ2-7	-	CASSEVSGYEQYF	TGTGCCAGCAGTGAGGTTTCAGGCTACGAGCAGTACTTC
-	TRBV19	TRBJ2-7	-	CASSIDTGSHEQYF	TGTGCCAGTAGTATAGATACAGGGTCCCACGAGCAGTACTTC
TRBD1	TRBV15	TRBJ2-3	once	CATSKTGGATDTQYF	TGTGCCACCAGCAAGACAGGGGGCGCGACAGATACGCAGTATTTT
TRBD1	TRBV7-9	TRBJ2-1	-	CASSTGTGFPNEQFF	TGTGCCAGCAGCACCGGGACAGGGTTCCCCAATGAGCAGTTCTTC
-	TRBV19	TRBJ2-3	-	CASNTVLAASTDTQYF	TGTGCCAGTAATACCGTCTTAGCGGCTAGCACAGATACGCAGTATTTT
-	TRBV28	TRBJ2-6	-	CASSFPTVSGANVLTF	TGTGCCAGCAGTTTCCCGACAGTCTCTGGGGCCAACGTCCTGACTTTC
TRBD2	TRBV5-1	TRBJ2-3	-	CASTRTSGGDTQYF	TGCGCCAGCACCAGGACTAGCGGGGGAGATACGCAGTATTTT
-	TRBV7-2	TRBJ1-3	-	CASSFPGVSGNTIYF	TGTGCCAGCAGCTTCCCGGGGGTCTCTGGAAACACCATATATTTT
-	TRBV6-5	TRBJ2-5	-	CASSSNGEQYF	TGTGCCAGCAGTTCCAACGGGGAGCAGTACTTC
-	TRBV4-3	TRBJ2-1	-	CASSQEGPWGAYNEQFF	TGCGCCAGCAGCCAAGAGGGTCCCTGGGGGGCCTACAATGAGCAGTTCTTC
TRBD2	TRBV14	TRBJ2-3	-	CASSLGLAGVSSTDTQYF	TGTGCCAGCAGCCTGGGACTAGCGGGGGTTTCTAGCACAGATACGCAGTATTTT
TRBD2	TRBV2	TRBJ2-2	-	CASRGLAGPNTGELFF	TGTGCCAGCAGGGGACTAGCGGGGCCTAACACCGGGGAGCTGTTTTTT
-	TRBV2	TRBJ2-7	once	CASTISTAYYEQYF	TGTGCCAGCACCATCTCGACAGCGTACTACGAGCAGTACTTC
-	TRBV5-4	TRBJ2-7	-	CASSPGGLTYEQYF	TGTGCCAGCAGCCCAGGGGGGTTGACCTACGAGCAGTACTTC
-	TRBV4-1	TRBJ2-1	once	CASSQGRGYEQFF	TGCGCCAGCAGCCAAGGTAGGGGCTATGAGCAGTTCTTC
-	TRBV27	TRBJ2-3	-	CASSPNTLLTDTQYF	TGTGCCAGCAGTCCCAACACACTACTCACAGATACGCAGTATTTT
-	TRBV15	TRBJ2-1	-	CATSSGGSYNEQFF	TGTGCCACCAGCAGTGGGGGGTCCTACAATGAGCAGTTCTTC
-	TRBV2	TRBJ2-5	once	CASSEAGEETQYF	TGTGCCAGCAGTGAAGCGGGGGAAGAGACCCAGTACTTC
-	TRBV19	TRBJ2-1	-	CASRGIHNEQFF	TGTGCCAGTAGGGGGATTCACAATGAGCAGTTCTTC
-	TRBV5-1	TRBJ1-5	-	CASSYAGGNQPQHF	TGCGCCAGCAGCTACGCAGGGGGCAATCAGCCCCAGCATTTT